These 11 T cell receptor beta chains originate from one sample sequenced in a study of blood T cell repertoires in COVID-19. Produced via immunoSEQ multiplex PCR; TCRdb's table is partial and in-frame only. The data hold 200,000 or so clones, with around four fifths observed a single time. The material sequenced was peripheral blood. These TCRs come from a woman in her thirties with acute or convalescent COVID-19.

V is TRBV5-1 and J is TRBJ2-5; 7 bases match TRBD1. Germline V gene data show CDR1 as SGHRS and CDR2 as YFSETQ. This CDR3 contains 15 residues. The trim removed 2 bases at V and 1 base at J, leaving 5 bases unmatched. CDR3 amino acids: CASSFLGQAQETQYF. DNA of the CDR3: TGCGCCAGCAGCTTCCTAGGACAGGCCCAAGAGACCCAGTACTTC.

V and J are TRBV11-2 and TRBJ1-1, with a weak D call TRBD1 (5 bases). CDR3 length equals 12 residues. CDR1 and CDR2 (germline): SGHAT, FQNNGV. Trimming pared 10 bases from V and 5 bases from J, leaving 14 bases between. The CDR3 coding sequence is TGTGCCACGGGTCGGGGGGTAACTGAAGCTTTCTTT. It encodes CATGRGVTEAFF.

The gene calls are TRBV15 and TRBJ2-7; 9 bases fit TRBD1. The CDR3 is made up of 13 amino acids. CDR1 and CDR2 from the germline V gene are LNHNV and YYDKDF (reference sequence). V gave up 7 bases and J gave up 3 bases; unmatched junction bases: 4. The CDR3 bases are TGTGCCACCACCCCGGGACAGGGCTACGAGCAGTACTTC. Its translation is CATTPGQGYEQYF. The variable domain in full, completed from reference TRBV15 and TRBJ2-7, reads DAMVIQNPRYQVTQFGKPVTLSCSQTLNHNVMYWYQQKSSQAPKLLFHYYDKDFNNEADTPDNFQSRRPNTSFCFLDIRSPGLGDTAMYLCATTPGQGYEQYFGPGTRLTVT.

The chain is built from TRBV5-6 and TRBJ2-3, with 8 nucleotides matching TRBD1. Germline V gives CDR1 SGHDT, CDR2 YYEEEE. The V segment lost 4 bases and the J segment 1 base; nucleotides outside the gene matches: 5. There are 15 residues in the CDR3. CDR3 in DNA: TGTGCCAGCAGCCCACAGGGGGTGGGCACAGATACGCAGTATTTT. Its protein product is CASSPQGVGTDTQYF.

The genes are TRBV27 and TRBJ2-1; perhaps TRBD2 as D (5 bases). CDR1 MNHEY and CDR2 SMNVEV come from the germline V gene (reference sequence). This CDR3 spans 14 amino acids. Trimming pared 6 bases from V and 1 base from J, leaving 10 bases between. CDR3 coding DNA: TGTGCCAGCAGGGGAGCTCCGTCCTACAATGAGCAGTTCTTC. It codes for CASRGAPSYNEQFF.

This chain uses TRBV6-5 with TRBJ2-7, with D possibly being TRBD1 (6 bases). The CDR3 loop spans 12 amino acids. The V end lost 6 bases, the J end lost 6 bases, and 12 bases lay between the germline ends. Germline-derived CDR1 and CDR2 are MNHEY and SVGAGI. The CDR3 protein is CASSIGGAEQYF. For the CDR3, the DNA is TGTGCCAGCAGCATAGGGGGAGCCGAGCAGTACTTC.

The chain carries TRBV28 and TRBJ2-2; the match to TRBD1 covers 8 bases. The CDR3 is 17 residues long. Looked up from germline, CDR1 is MDHEN and CDR2 is SYDVKM. V shed 5 bases, J shed 6 bases, and the junction held 14 bases outside the gene matches. The CDR3 spells CASSITPGTGPPGELFF. CDR3 coding DNA: TGTGCCAGCAGTATAACACCCGGGACAGGCCCTCCCGGGGAGCTGTTTTTT. The full variable domain, its missing parts supplied by reference TRBV28 and TRBJ2-2, is DVKVTQSSRYLVKRTGEKVFLECVQDMDHENMFWYRQDPGLGLRLIYFSYDVKMKEKGDIPEGYSVSREKKERFSLILESASTNQTSMYLCASSITPGTGPPGELFFGEGSRLTVL.

This clone was recorded only once. The rearrangement uses TRBV6-1 and TRBJ2-2; TRBD2 aligns across 7 bases. The CDR3 has 15 residues. V lost 3 bases and J lost 8; bases outside the gene matches: 9. Germline V CDR1 and CDR2: MNHNS, SASEGT. This CDR3 is CASSDGLAVTGELFF. The CDR3 nucleotides read TGTGCCAGCAGTGATGGTCTAGCGGTTACTGGGGAGCTGTTTTTT.

This clone was seen only a few times. The chain carries TRBV29-1 and TRBJ2-7; D may be TRBD2 (5 bases). Germline assignment: CDR1 SQVTM and CDR2 ANQGSEA. Trimming pared 6 bases from V and 4 bases from J, leaving 16 bases between. The length of the CDR3 is 13 residues. CDR3 coding DNA: TGCAGCGTCGGTGGGCAGTCGGGATACGAGCAGTACTTC. This sequence encodes CSVGGQSGYEQYF.

The J gene is TRBJ2-1, the V gene TRBV2; a possible D gene is TRBD2 (5 bases). Per the germline V gene, CDR1 is SNHLY and CDR2 is FYNNEI. Trimming took 8 bases from V and 0 from J, leaving 11 bases between them. The CDR3 sequence is 14 residues long. CDR3 in DNA: TGTGCCAGCGAACCGGGGTTCTCCTACAATGAGCAGTTCTTC. It codes for CASEPGFSYNEQFF.

The genes are TRBV12-3 or TRBV12-4 and TRBJ1-1, with 8 bases lining up with TRBD1. The J segment lost 11 bases and the V segment lost 5 bases, leaving 10 bases of the junction unmatched. The CDR3 totals 13 residues. The CDR3 nucleotides read TGTGCCAGCAGTCCGACAGGGGATCCGGGGGCTTTCTTT. Encoded protein: CASSPTGDPGAFF.